This T cell receptor (beta chain) was identified during a study of blood T cell repertoires in COVID-19 (dated by TCRdb to 2018 to 2020). Some background on the complete study: Collaborator samples came from the United States, Italy and Spain and covered acute and convalescent phases of COVID-19. Where available, HLA class I and class II types were taken from metadata supplied by the sample provider and were not determined by assay-based typing. A de-identified subject ID, COVID-19 status, age in years and sex were almost always included in the sample metadata. The repertoires were released in a freely available public database intended as a resource for research on the immune response to SARS-CoV-2. The material from the prospective study consisted of cDNA or gDNA derived from T cells, B-cell-depleted T cells, or PBMCs. Samples were obtained from the ongoing ImmuneRACE study (first 160 participants) and from roughly 1,300 subjects provided by 6 global collaborators. Deeply sampled blood TCRbeta repertoires from subjects exposed to, actively infected with, or recovered from COVID-19 were included in the dataset.

TCRbeta CDR3 regions were amplified from genomic DNA using the immunoSEQ Assay, a bias-controlled multiplex PCR. In the original analysis: Nucleated cell counts per sample were estimated from amplification of reference gene primers within the assay. Sequence reads were collapsed and filtered to measure the absolute abundance of every unique TCRbeta CDR3 rearrangement. For each sample, productive Simpson clonality was calculated by taking the square root of Simpson's diversity index across productive rearrangements. Here the immuneACCESS table is served through TCRdb, limited to in-frame sequences with V and J called. Missing clones are a known gap in these copies; in checked studies unresolved V genes cover under half, and the rest lacks a known reason. V and J calls and clone size are given by that table; D and trimming were obtained from the DNA. The sample table contains tens of thousands of clones; only one count was recorded for over 75% of them. The top ten clonotypes cover 3.5% to 4% of the sample.

Collaborating institutions collected whole blood in K2EDTA tubes following their own protocols. For TCRbeta analysis, collaborator samples were shipped as frozen whole blood, as isolated PBMCs, or as DNA extracted from either sample type. This clone came up once. Its specific antigen is unknown. No base qualities exist here, and no much larger clone lies one base off it. CDR1 and CDR2, looked up from the germline V gene, are MNHEY and SVGAGI. V lost 4 bases and J lost 4 bases, and the count of bases not matched to a germline gene is 1. From the cysteine through the phenylalanine, the CDR3 covers 14 amino acids. Only CDR3 DNA remains: 42 bases, in frame from the first base. Paper-wide results and their limitations: The quantity of clinical and demographic metadata differed by source and by participant and was supplied without curation.

In this chain, TRBV6-5 is recombined with TRBJ2-3; TRBD2 aligns with 11 central bases. The sample comprised peripheral blood. The sequence was obtained from a man in his sixties with acute or convalescent COVID-19. The CDR3 protein: CASSWGLAADTQYF. The nucleotides are TGTGCCAGCAGTTGGGGACTAGCGGCAGATACGCAGTATTTT.